The 23 T cell receptor beta chains below were found in one sample sequenced in a study of T cell repertoires in cytomegalovirus infection. TCRdb re-analysed the reads in MiXCR, keeping a single row per CDR3 protein. The sample lists roughly 140,000 distinct CDR3 sequences; 20% to 25% were seen once. Sequences were obtained from PBMCs. These receptors were obtained from a human donor in good health (CMV status not recorded). Some clones in this sample may be carry-over from other donors' samples.

This clonotype was seen a few times. The chain links TRBV30 to TRBJ1-3; the match to TRBD1 covers 9 bases. The ends lost 2 bases at V and 5 bases at J; junction bases unmatched: 7. The V gene's germline CDR1 is GTSNPN and CDR2 SVGIG (reference sequence). This CDR3 has 15 amino acids. The CDR3: CAWSRGTGKRNTIYF. The CDR3 DNA reads TGTGCCTGGAGTCGCGGGACAGGGAAACGAAACACCATATATTTT.

This clonotype was counted only a few times. The gene calls are TRBV7-2 and TRBJ1-6; no clear D gene. The CDR3 has 15 residues. V was clipped by 0 bases and J by 9 bases, with 12 bases between them. Per germline, CDR1 SGHTA and CDR2 FQGNSA. CDR3 residues: CASSLASNPGSPLHF. DNA of the CDR3: TGTGCCAGCAGCTTAGCATCCAATCCCGGTTCACCCCTCCACTTT. The variable domain in full, with the rest retrieved from reference TRBV7-2 and TRBJ1-6, is GAGVSQSPSNKVTEKGKDVELRCDPISGHTALYWYRQSLGQGLEFLIYFQGNSAPDKSGLPSDRFSAERTGGSVSTLTIQRTQQEDSAVYLCASSLASNPGSPLHFGNGTRLTVT.

The chain combines TRBV9 with TRBJ2-1, with 7 bases identical to TRBD1. Germline CDR1 is SGDLS and CDR2 is YYNGEE. Trimming cost V 0 bases and J 2 bases; bases outside gene matches: 2. This CDR3 region has 15 residues. CDR3 amino acids: CASSVVGGAYNEQFF. In DNA form, the CDR3 reads TGTGCCAGCAGCGTAGTAGGGGGCGCCTACAATGAGCAGTTCTTC.

This clonotype came up many times. The rearrangement links TRBV28 to TRBJ2-1; TRBD2 agrees at 12 bases. The CDR3 contains 16 residues. Germline lookup yields CDR1 MDHEN and CDR2 SYDVKM. The junction had 9 bases not matched to a gene; V was cut back by 4 bases and J by 8 bases. CDR3 protein: CASSSALAGGRDEQFF. The CDR3 coding sequence is TGTGCCAGCAGTTCCGCACTAGCGGGAGGCCGGGATGAGCAGTTCTTC. Drawing the rest from reference TRBV28 and TRBJ2-1, the complete variable domain is DVKVTQSSRYLVKRTGEKVFLECVQDMDHENMFWYRQDPGLGLRLIYFSYDVKMKEKGDIPEGYSVSREKKERFSLILESASTNQTSMYLCASSSALAGGRDEQFFGPGTRLTVL.

This clonotype was counted once. V usage is TRBV20-1 and J usage is TRBJ1-5; D gene uncertain. This CDR3 is 14 amino acids long. Trimming stripped 0 bases from V and 1 base from J, with 7 bases between. In germline, CDR1 is DFQATT, CDR2 SNEGSKA (reference sequence). The CDR3 region has the DNA TGCAGTGCTAGAGATAGGAAAAGCAATCAGCCCCAGCATTTT. It translates to CSARDRKSNQPQHF.

The table lists this clonotype with a few counts. The chain carries TRBV7-9 and TRBJ1-3, with 7 nucleotides matching TRBD1. The CDR3 totals 16 residues. From germline, CDR1 is SEHNR and CDR2 FQNEAQ (reference sequence). The V segment lost 6 bases and the J segment 0 bases; nucleotides outside the gene matches: 8. CDR3 in amino acids: CASSTPGQSSGNTIYF. CDR3 in DNA: TGTGCCAGCAGTACACCGGGACAGAGCTCTGGAAACACCATATATTTT.

Only a few counts were recorded for this clonotype. The chain has TRBV29-1 and TRBJ1-1; D is possibly TRBD1 (6 bases). Between the trimmed V and J ends, which lost 6 bases and 1 base, there was a span of 15 bases. The CDR3 contains 14 residues. Germline V gene lookup returns CDR1 SQVTM and CDR2 ANQGSEA. DNA for the CDR3: TGCAGCGTGGTACCCGGGACACCGAACACTGAAGCTTTCTTT. It codes for CSVVPGTPNTEAFF. Based on the CDR3 plus reference TRBV29-1 and TRBJ1-1, the full variable domain is SAVISQKPSRDICQRGTSLTIQCQVDSQVTMMFWYRQQPGQSLTLIATANQGSEATYESGFVIDKFPISRPNLTFSTLTVSNMSPEDSSIYLCSVVPGTPNTEAFFGQGTRLTVV.

The chain carries TRBV5-5 and TRBJ1-3; TRBD1 agrees at 8 bases. The trim removed 0 bases at V and 4 bases at J, leaving 6 bases unmatched. Germline CDR1 SGHKS, CDR2 YYEKEE (reference sequence). This CDR3 has 16 residues. The CDR3 DNA reads TGTGCCAGCAGCTTGGACGGCAGGGGGCTAGGAAACACCATATATTTT. It specifies CASSLDGRGLGNTIYF.

This clonotype came up many times. V and J are TRBV7-3 and TRBJ2-3, with 7 positions matching TRBD2. Per the germline V gene, CDR1 is SGHTA and CDR2 is FQGTGA. Trimming cost V 1 base and J 2 bases; bases outside gene matches: 3. CDR3 length: 15 amino acids. CDR3 loop: CASSLRLAVTDTQYF. The CDR3 nucleotides are TGTGCCAGCAGCTTAAGGCTAGCGGTCACAGATACGCAGTATTTT.

This clonotype was found a few times. This chain uses TRBV30 with TRBJ2-2; 7 bases align to TRBD2. V dropped 8 bases and J dropped 6; count of bases not matched to a gene: 15. Germline V lookup: CDR1 GTSNPN, CDR2 SVGIG (reference sequence). The CDR3 is 15 residues long. The CDR3 region is CAREATREGSGELFF. The CDR3, as DNA: TGTGCCCGGGAGGCGACCCGAGAGGGATCCGGGGAGCTGTTTTTT.

At least ten counts were recorded for this clonotype. This chain links TRBV7-2 with TRBJ1-6; 7 bases match TRBD1. V dropped 5 bases and J dropped 9; count of bases not matched to a gene: 10. The CDR3 extends over 15 amino acids. CDR1 SGHTA and CDR2 FQGNSA come from the germline V gene. Here the CDR3 DNA reads TGTGCCAGCAGCGCCCGACAGGGAGGCGGTTCACCCCTCCACTTT. Its protein product is CASSARQGGGSPLHF.

The chain has TRBV6-6 and TRBJ1-5; TRBD1 aligns across 8 bases. CDR1 is MNHNY and CDR2 is SVGAGI in the germline V gene (reference sequence). Trimming took 7 bases from V and 6 from J; bases not matched to a gene: 5. This CDR3 has 13 residues. For the CDR3, the DNA is TGTGCCAGCAACGACAGGGGTTCTCAGCCCCAGCATTTT. Translation: CASNDRGSQPQHF.

This clonotype occurred many times. V is TRBV7-2 and J is TRBJ2-3, with no clear D. Germline CDR1 SGHTA, CDR2 FQGNSA. CDR3 length equals 13 residues. V was trimmed by 5 bases and J by 2 bases, leaving 8 bases between them. CDR3 in amino acids: CASSRDNTDTQYF. The CDR3 DNA is TGTGCCAGCAGCCGAGACAACACAGATACGCAGTATTTT. Full variable domain (remainder filled in from reference TRBV7-2 and TRBJ2-3): GAGVSQSPSNKVTEKGKDVELRCDPISGHTALYWYRQSLGQGLEFLIYFQGNSAPDKSGLPSDRFSAERTGGSVSTLTIQRTQQEDSAVYLCASSRDNTDTQYFGPGTRLTVL.

In this sample, this clonotype turned up a few times. V usage is TRBV5-6 and J usage is TRBJ2-7, with 10 nucleotides matching TRBD1. Germline CDR1 is SGHDT and CDR2 is YYEEEE. CDR3 length: 16 amino acids. V was clipped by 2 bases and J by 1 base; unmatched bases: 6. The CDR3 sequence: CASSFWTGGGSYEQYF. The CDR3 DNA sequence: TGTGCCAGCAGCTTTTGGACAGGGGGAGGATCCTACGAGCAGTACTTC.

This chain links TRBV9 with TRBJ2-5, with 9 bases that match TRBD1. After removal of 3 bases from V and 0 bases from J, the junction contained 9 bases not matched to a gene. CDR3 length: 17 amino acids. From germline, CDR1 is SGDLS and CDR2 YYNGEE. CDR3 amino acids: CASSAGPGQGYQETQYF. Here the CDR3 DNA reads TGTGCCAGCAGCGCAGGACCGGGACAGGGTTACCAAGAGACCCAGTACTTC.

This clonotype turned up a few times. This sequence joins TRBV28 and TRBJ1-1, with a possible D match to TRBD1 (5 bases). This CDR3 is built from 15 residues. Germline lookup yields CDR1 MDHEN and CDR2 SYDVKM. The V gene lost 4 bases and the J gene lost 4 bases, with 16 bases spanning the gap. Here the CDR3 reads CASSWSLGRGTEAFF. DNA of the CDR3: TGTGCCAGCAGTTGGTCGTTGGGACGAGGCACTGAAGCTTTCTTT.

About this clonotype itself: A junction boundary mismatches the germline segment, possibly from a read error. This rearrangement joins TRBV25-1 to TRBJ2-3; 7 positions match TRBD1. This CDR3 has 13 amino acids. CDR1 is MGHDK, CDR2 SYGVNS, per germline. The CDR3 protein is CASTKLGTDTQSF. As DNA, the CDR3 is TGTGCCAGCACCAAATTGGGGACAGATACGCAGTCTTTT.

This clonotype is medium-sized within its sample. The V call is TRBV6-2 or TRBV6-3, the J call TRBJ2-1; perhaps D is TRBD1 or TRBD2 (5 bases each). This CDR3 region has 13 residues. Trimming took off 2 bases at V and 9 bases at J, with 11 bases between the two ends. Germline loops: CDR1 MNHEY, CDR2 SVGEGT. CDR3 residues: CASSYTGRGEQFF. In DNA form, the CDR3 reads TGTGCCAGCAGTTACACGGGACGCGGTGAGCAGTTCTTC.

The chain joins TRBV4-1 to TRBJ1-1; no firm D call. The CDR3 runs to 16 residues. Per the germline V gene, CDR1 is MGHRA and CDR2 is YSYEKL. The V gene lost 1 base and the J gene lost 4 bases, with 16 bases spanning the gap. The CDR3 sequence is CASSQGHSRAGTEAFF. In nucleotides, the CDR3 is TGCGCCAGCAGCCAAGGTCACTCGAGGGCGGGCACTGAAGCTTTCTTT.

For the CDR3, the DNA is TGCAGCGTTGAGGACCTGACCGGGACTAGCTACAATGAGCAGTTCTTC. Its translation is CSVEDLTGTSYNEQFF. The V call is TRBV29-1, the J call TRBJ2-1, with 8 bases matching TRBD2. Germline lookup yields CDR1 SQVTM and CDR2 ANQGSEA. J lost 3 bases, V lost 3 bases, and 10 bases had no gene match. This CDR3 region has 16 residues.

In regard to this clonotype: This may be a read error: a much more frequent sequence differs by one nucleotide. The V gene is TRBV7-9, the J gene TRBJ2-7; 7 bases line up with TRBD2. From germline, CDR1 is SEHNR and CDR2 FQNEAQ (reference sequence). The CDR3 totals 19 residues. CDR3 sequence (DNA): TGTGCCAGCAGCCTTATTGGCGCTAGCGGTTCCAGGAGCTCCTACGAGCAGCACTTC. It is translated as CASSLIGASGSRSSYEQHF.

This clonotype has just a few counts. The chain is built from TRBV7-2 and TRBJ1-3; perhaps TRBD1 as D (5 bases). Germline-derived CDR1 and CDR2 are SGHTA and FQGNSA. Trimming took 1 base from V and 3 from J, leaving 16 bases between them. The CDR3 loop spans 17 amino acids. Here the CDR3 DNA reads TGTGCCAGCAGCTTAGGGGGGAGGACGCGGGATGGAAACACCATATATTTT. Its translation: CASSLGGRTRDGNTIYF.

V gene TRBV18 combines with J gene TRBJ1-1, with D hard to call. Per germline, CDR1 KGHSH and CDR2 LQKENI. This CDR3 spans 13 amino acids. Trimming took off 8 bases at V and 0 bases at J, with 10 bases between the two ends. CDR3 protein: CASTTEMNTEAFF. CDR3 in DNA: TGTGCCAGCACAACAGAGATGAACACTGAAGCTTTCTTT.